The 2 T cell receptor beta chains below were found in one sample sequenced in a study of spatial heterogeneity in lung cancer. Each CDR3 protein gets one entry after TCRdb re-called the 5' RACE reads with MiXCR. The table includes roughly 9,600 distinct CDR3 sequences, under 8% detected once. Noted time point: sample taken at primary tumor resection. These receptors' targets are unknown. The study, taken as a whole, reports: It was found that expanded intratumoral alpha and beta TCR counts tracked tumor mutation counts.

The source material was lung tumor tissue, sampled at surgery. The origin of the receptors is a male donor with early-stage non-small cell lung cancer.

This clonotype was counted ten times or more. V usage is TRBV5-5 and J usage is TRBJ1-2; 8 positions agree with TRBD1. Germline trimming cut 1 base from V and 6 bases from J; bases unmatched to any gene: 8. The CDR3 extends over 15 amino acids. Per germline, CDR1 SGHKS and CDR2 YYEKEE (reference sequence). The CDR3 nucleotides read TGTGCCAGCAGCTTGCTTAGCGACAGGGGAGATGGCTACACCTTC. This sequence encodes CASSLLSDRGDGYTF.

This clonotype was seen ten or more times. The genes are TRBV20-1 and TRBJ1-6; D may be TRBD1 (6 bases). The ends were cut back, 0 bases at V and 8 bases at J, with 14 bases in the middle. The CDR3 loop spans 15 amino acids. Germline V CDR1 and CDR2: DFQATT, SNEGSKA (reference sequence). CDR3 region: CSARDLTGVYSPLHF. In DNA form, the CDR3 reads TGCAGTGCTAGAGATCTGACAGGCGTCTATTCACCCCTCCACTTT.